Described below is a single TCR beta chain sequence and its context. Its antigen remains unknown. This sample was taken from a study of Graves' ophthalmopathy and Graves' hyperthyroidism. Whole-study findings and limits: For separating ophthalmopathy from stable hyperthyroidism, a 13-signature model gave approximately 90% sensitivity and roughly 78% specificity.

The study amplified TCR beta CDR3 regions using RNA transcripts. In the first round, RT-PCR was carried out with HTBI primers, and a multiplex PCR formed the second round. TCRdb re-derived calls from the multiplex PCR reads in MiXCR, one entry per CDR3 protein. Of roughly 1.1 million distinct CDR3 sequences listed, 35% to 40% are singletons. Hyperthyroidism was new, under 2 months, in patients aged 18 to 65. Exclusion criteria comprised other autoimmune diseases, uncontrolled infections, pregnancy or lactation in patients. This CDR3 has 13 residues. Germline-derived CDR1 and CDR2 are DFQATT and SNEGSKA (reference sequence). The ends were cut back, 3 bases at V and 9 bases at J, with 17 bases in the middle.

The sample comprised peripheral blood or thyroid tissue (not recorded which). This sequence joins TRBV20-1 and TRBJ2-5; possibly TRBD1 or TRBD2 for D (5 bases each). The source of this sequence is an adult man with Graves' hyperthyroidism. CDR3: CSASLGVGQPQYF. In DNA form, the CDR3 reads TGCAGTGCTAGTTTGGGGGTGGGTCAGCCCCAGTACTTC.